A single sample gave rise to the 21 T cell receptor beta chains below, sequenced in a study of identical twins. Via MiXCR, TCRdb re-called the 5' RACE reads, giving one row per CDR3 protein. The repertoire consists of 690,000 or so distinct CDR3 sequences, with 8% to 9% occurring once and the leading ten covering roughly 0.97%. These data also featured in a second study, about yellow fever vaccine responses in identical twins.

Sequences were obtained from PBMCs. The receptors come from a woman aged 18-29 years in good health.

The chain has TRBV20-1 and TRBJ2-3; D gene ambiguous. Trimming removed 6 bases from V and 1 base from J, with 17 bases in between. The CDR3 length is 15 residues. The V gene's germline CDR1 is DFQATT and CDR2 SNEGSKA (reference sequence). As DNA, the CDR3 is TGCAGTGCCAACTACTACCGGGCGGGCACAGATACGCAGTATTTT. Translation gives CSANYYRAGTDTQYF.

The V gene is TRBV5-1, the J gene TRBJ2-7, with 10 bases identical to TRBD1. Germline loops: CDR1 SGHRS, CDR2 YFSETQ. The CDR3 runs 16 residues. With 1 base clipped from V and 3 bases from J, the junction kept 7 bases outside the gene matches. This CDR3 is CASSLLPGQGFYEQYF. The CDR3 region has the DNA TGCGCCAGCAGCTTGCTCCCGGGACAGGGGTTCTACGAGCAGTACTTC.

The chain employs TRBV20-1 and TRBJ2-2; a weak D match, TRBD2 (5 bases). The CDR3 consists of 14 residues. V was pared by 0 bases and J by 4 bases, with 9 bases between. Per germline, CDR1 DFQATT and CDR2 SNEGSKA (reference sequence). The CDR3 sequence is CSARERRVTGELFF. For the CDR3, the DNA is TGCAGTGCTAGAGAGAGGCGGGTCACCGGGGAGCTGTTTTTT.

CDR3 sequence reads: CASSEEIRGHEQYF. The CDR3 DNA follows: TGTGCCAGCAGTGAAGAAATTCGGGGGCACGAGCAGTACTTC. The chain recombines TRBV2 with TRBJ2-7; D is perhaps TRBD1 or TRBD2 (6 bases each). CDR1 SNHLY and CDR2 FYNNEI come from the germline V gene. Trimming removed 1 base from V and 5 bases from J, with 12 bases in between. This CDR3 is 14 amino acids long.

This clonotype came up a few times. This chain joins TRBV12-3 or TRBV12-4 and TRBJ2-7, with 7 bases lining up with TRBD1. V dropped 7 bases and J dropped 2; count of bases not matched to a gene: 8. This CDR3 contains 14 residues. DNA of the CDR3: TGTGCCAGCATAGGGGACAGTTCCCCCTACGAGCAGTACTTC. Encoded protein: CASIGDSSPYEQYF.

In regard to this clonotype: A clone one base away is much larger, so this may be a read error. This sequence joins TRBV5-4 and TRBJ2-2; 7 bases align to TRBD2. V was clipped by 4 bases and J by 4 bases; unmatched bases: 7. CDR3 length: 15 amino acids. The germline gives CDR1 SGHNT, CDR2 YYREEE (reference sequence). CDR3 sequence reads: CASSPGTIGTGELFF. The CDR3 region has the DNA TGTGCCAGCAGCCCCGGGACTATTGGCACCGGGGAGCTGTTTTTT.

This clonotype was seen a few times. This chain uses TRBV10-3 with TRBJ2-1; TRBD2 aligns across 13 bases. The junction had 17 bases not matched to a gene; V was cut back by 7 bases and J by 5 bases. The CDR3 length is 19 residues. Germline CDR1 is ENHRY and CDR2 is SYGVKD. The CDR3 spells CAIKRGGTSGVPSDNEQFF. CDR3 in DNA: TGTGCCATCAAGAGGGGGGGGACTAGCGGGGTCCCTTCGGACAATGAGCAGTTCTTC.

CDR3 residues: CASSTQQRETQYF. The DNA of the CDR3 is TGTGCCAGCTCAACCCAACAGAGGGAGACCCAGTACTTC. The chain uses TRBV18 and TRBJ2-5; D gene uncertain. This CDR3 has 13 residues. Trimming stripped 5 bases from V and 5 bases from J, with 12 bases between. CDR1 and CDR2 (germline): KGHSH, LQKENI.

This clonotype was seen more than once but under ten times. The rearrangement links TRBV3-1 to TRBJ2-7; a weak D match, TRBD1 (6 bases). Per the germline V gene, CDR1 is LGHDT and CDR2 is YNNKEL (reference sequence). V shed 10 bases and J shed 0 bases, with 13 bases lying between them. This CDR3 contains 13 residues. The CDR3, as DNA: TGTGCCACCAAACAGGGAAGCTCCTACGAGCAGTACTTC. The encoded protein is CATKQGSSYEQYF.

This clonotype was picked up many times. V is TRBV27 and J is TRBJ2-4, with a weak D call TRBD2 (6 bases). The CDR3 totals 15 residues. CDR1 and CDR2 from the germline V gene are MNHEY and SMNVEV (reference sequence). The V end was cut by 2 bases, the J end by 4 bases, with 12 bases between. The CDR3 reads CASSLGRGKKNIQYF. In DNA, the CDR3 is TGTGCCAGCAGTTTAGGGCGGGGTAAAAAAAACATTCAGTACTTC.

This chain uses TRBV4-3 with TRBJ2-7; possibly TRBD1 for D (6 bases). Trimming cost V 3 bases and J 0 bases, with 9 bases left between them. Germline V gives CDR1 LGHNA, CDR2 YSLEER. The CDR3 contains 14 residues. This CDR3 is CASSHGDNSYEQYF. As DNA, the CDR3 is TGCGCCAGCAGCCACGGGGACAACTCCTACGAGCAGTACTTC.

The chain recombines TRBV7-2 with TRBJ2-1; maybe TRBD2 (5 bases). The CDR3 runs to 16 residues. V was trimmed by 5 bases and J by 7 bases, leaving 21 bases between them. In germline, CDR1 is SGHTA, CDR2 FQGNSA. The CDR3 protein is CASSLSWAVLGNEQFF. The CDR3 DNA reads TGTGCCAGCAGCCTCAGCTGGGCAGTACTAGGTAATGAGCAGTTCTTC.

This clonotype came up a few times. This sequence joins TRBV12-3 or TRBV12-4 and TRBJ2-5; 10 bases map to TRBD2. The CDR3 is 15 amino acids. Unmatched junction bases numbered 8, after V lost 5 bases and J lost 5 bases. The DNA of the CDR3 is TGTGCCAGCAGTATTCTAGCGGGGGCGGGGGAGACCCAGTACTTC. This codes for CASSILAGAGETQYF.

The chain links TRBV4-3 to TRBJ2-7, with 11 bases aligning to TRBD2. The CDR3 has 15 amino acids. Germline V CDR1 and CDR2: LGHNA, YSLEER. Trimming cost V 1 base and J 5 bases; bases outside gene matches: 4. CDR3 sequence reads: CASSQGGLADNEQYF. The CDR3 nucleotides read TGCGCCAGCAGCCAAGGGGGACTAGCGGATAACGAGCAGTACTTC.

This chain uses TRBV4-1 with TRBJ2-1, with TRBD1 as a possible D gene (5 bases). The CDR3 is made up of 16 amino acids. Germline lookup yields CDR1 MGHRA and CDR2 YSYEKL. V was pared by 0 bases and J by 2 bases, with 11 bases between. In DNA, the CDR3 is TGCGCCAGCAGCCAAGAGGCAGGGATAACCTACAATGAGCAGTTCTTC. It encodes CASSQEAGITYNEQFF.

The chain joins TRBV12-3 or TRBV12-4 to TRBJ1-1; D ambiguous. The CDR3 is made up of 11 amino acids. Trimming shortened V by 5 bases and J by 6 bases, and 7 bases separated the two germline ends. The DNA of the CDR3 is TGTGCCAGCAGTGGGTATTCTGAAGCTTTCTTT. Its translation: CASSGYSEAFF.

In this sample, this clonotype turned up a few times. This chain links TRBV6-4 with TRBJ2-3; 9 nucleotides match TRBD2. The length of the CDR3 is 16 residues. Unmatched junction bases numbered 7, after V lost 4 bases and J lost 2 bases. Germline loops: CDR1 MRHNA, CDR2 SNTAGT. CDR3 bases: TGTGCCAGCAGTGCCCTTAGCGGGGGAGACACAGATACGCAGTATTTT. Its translation: CASSALSGGDTDTQYF.

The sample holds a few counts of this clonotype. CDR3 region: CSARNLGNSPLHF. CDR3 sequence (DNA): TGCAGTGCTAGGAATCTGGGGAATTCACCCCTCCACTTT. This sequence joins TRBV20-1 and TRBJ1-6; no clear D. This CDR3 is built from 13 residues. The germline V gene has CDR1 DFQATT and CDR2 SNEGSKA (reference sequence). V was shortened by 3 bases and J by 7 bases, with 10 bases between the two germline ends.

This clonotype has ten or more counts. The CDR3 loop reads CASSLDRASYEQYF. CDR3 in DNA: TGTGCCAGCAGCCTGGACAGGGCCTCCTACGAGCAGTACTTC. The chain recombines TRBV5-6 with TRBJ2-7, with 8 bases matching TRBD1. The CDR3 has 14 residues. The V segment lost 4 bases and the J segment 0 bases; nucleotides outside the gene matches: 3. Germline lookup yields CDR1 SGHDT and CDR2 YYEEEE. The variable domain in full, completed from reference TRBV5-6 and TRBJ2-7, reads DAGVTQSPTHLIKTRGQQVTLRCSPKSGHDTVSWYQQALGQGPQFIFQYYEEEERQRGNFPDRFSGHQFPNYSSELNVNALLLGDSALYLCASSLDRASYEQYFGPGTRLTVT.

There are many counts of this clonotype. CDR3 DNA: TGTGCCAGCAGTAACGGCGAGACCCAGTACTTC. Protein: CASSNGETQYF. The J gene is TRBJ2-5, the V gene TRBV11-2; D is unresolved. CDR1 is SGHAT, CDR2 FQNNGV, per germline. This CDR3 has 11 residues. Trimming left V 6 bases short and J 5 bases short, with 7 bases between.

This clonotype was counted ten times or more. This chain joins TRBV3-1 and TRBJ2-7; 7 nucleotides line up with TRBD2. V lost 1 base to trimming and J lost 0 bases; unmatched junction nucleotides: 6. The germline V gene encodes CDR1 LGHDT and CDR2 YNNKEL (reference sequence). There are 16 residues in the CDR3. The CDR3 sequence is CASSQGLAVSSYEQYF. The CDR3 DNA is TGTGCCAGCAGCCAAGGGCTAGCGGTTTCCTCCTACGAGCAGTACTTC.